This T cell receptor (beta chain) was captured by sequencing in a study of blood T cell repertoires in COVID-19 (dated by TCRdb to 2018 to 2020). Regarding the study in general: The collaborator samples originated in the United States, Italy and Spain and spanned the acute and convalescent phases of COVID-19. The prospective study material was composed of cDNA or gDNA derived from T cells, B-cell-depleted T cells, or PBMCs. Deeply sampled blood TCRbeta repertoires from subjects exposed to, actively infected with, or recovered from COVID-19 were included in the dataset. The repertoires were released in a freely available public database intended as a resource for research on the immune response to SARS-CoV-2. Samples were obtained from the ongoing ImmuneRACE study (first 160 participants) and from 1,000 to 1,500 subjects provided by 6 global collaborators. The sample metadata nearly always contained a de-identified subject ID, COVID-19 status, age in years and sex. Where HLA class I and class II types were available, the types were taken from metadata supplied by the sample provider, not from assay-based typing.

The collaborating institutions used their own protocols to collect whole blood in K2EDTA tubes. For TCRbeta analysis, collaborator samples were shipped as frozen whole blood, as isolated PBMCs, or as DNA extracted from either sample type. The paper's findings and limits, for the study overall: How much clinical and demographic metadata was included differed by source and by participant, and the metadata was provided uncurated.

Turning to this clone: Its antigen is still unknown. No much larger clone is present one base from it, and per-base qualities are unavailable.

The immunoSEQ Assay, a bias-controlled multiplex PCR, was used to amplify TCRbeta CDR3 regions from genomic DNA. Turning to the authors' computational methods: Nucleated cell counts per sample were estimated from amplification of reference gene primers within the assay. To quantify the absolute abundance of each unique TCRbeta CDR3 rearrangement, sequence reads were collapsed and filtered. Productive Simpson clonality was computed per sample as the square root of Simpson's diversity index over productive rearrangements. TCRdb took over this immuneACCESS table, retaining in-frame rearrangements with V and J assigned. Such tables are incomplete; in checked studies, under half of the missing clones stem from an unresolved V gene, and the remainder is unexplained. The V and J calls and clone size were taken over from that table, and D and trimming were inferred from the DNA. Within this sample are 390,000 or so clones, with around 90% of them counted one time only. The top ten clones comprise about 6.5% of the sample.

CDR1 is given as WSHSY and CDR2 as SAAADI, both from the germline V gene. Measured from the cysteine to the phenylalanine, the CDR3 is 13 residues long. The DNA shown is the 39-base CDR3, in frame from base 1. The V end gives up 6 bases and the J end 5 bases, leaving 4 bases in the junction not matched to a gene. Source material: peripheral blood. The receptor's source is a man aged 18 to 29 with active or convalescent COVID-19. This chain joins TRBV10-2 to TRBJ2-1, with TRBD2 matching 7 junction bases. The CDR3 in this case is CASSPAGDNEQFF. The DNA is as follows: TGCGCCAGCAGCCCCGCGGGGGACAATGAGCAGTTCTTC.